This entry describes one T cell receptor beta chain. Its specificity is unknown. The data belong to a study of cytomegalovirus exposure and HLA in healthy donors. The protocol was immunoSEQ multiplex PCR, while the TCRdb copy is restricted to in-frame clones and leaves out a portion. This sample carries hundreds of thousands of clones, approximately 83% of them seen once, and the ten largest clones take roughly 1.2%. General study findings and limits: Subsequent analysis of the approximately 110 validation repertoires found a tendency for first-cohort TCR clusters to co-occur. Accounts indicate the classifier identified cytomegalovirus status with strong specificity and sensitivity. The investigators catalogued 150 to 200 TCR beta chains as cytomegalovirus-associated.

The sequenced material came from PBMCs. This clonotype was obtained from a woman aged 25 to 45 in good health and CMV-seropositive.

In DNA form, the CDR3 reads TGTGCCAGCAGCGGGTCCCCGGAGGGAGATCACTACGAGCAGTACTTC. As protein: CASSGSPEGDHYEQYF. The chain carries TRBV9 and TRBJ2-7; D is possibly TRBD2 (6 bases). V was shortened by 3 bases and J by 3 bases, with 19 bases between the two germline ends. Germline V gene data show CDR1 as SGDLS and CDR2 as YYNGEE. CDR3 size: 16 residues.